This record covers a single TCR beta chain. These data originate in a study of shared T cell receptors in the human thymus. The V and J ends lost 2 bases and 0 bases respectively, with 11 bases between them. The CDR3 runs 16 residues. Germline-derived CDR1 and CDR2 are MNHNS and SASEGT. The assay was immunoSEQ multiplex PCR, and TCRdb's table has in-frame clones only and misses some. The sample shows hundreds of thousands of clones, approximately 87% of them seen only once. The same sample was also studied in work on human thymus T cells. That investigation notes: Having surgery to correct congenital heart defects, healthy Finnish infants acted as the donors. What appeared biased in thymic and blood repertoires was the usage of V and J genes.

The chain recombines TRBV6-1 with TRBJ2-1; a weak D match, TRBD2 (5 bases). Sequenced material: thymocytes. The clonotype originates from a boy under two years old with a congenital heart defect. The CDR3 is CASSEWGGSSYNEQFF. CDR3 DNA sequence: TGTGCCAGCAGTGAATGGGGTGGGAGCTCCTACAATGAGCAGTTCTTC.